The 3 T cell receptor beta chains below were found in one sample sequenced in a study of blood T cells in healthy people across ages. A J-beta primer mix and a sample-barcoded 5' primer were used in a second PCR of about 7 to 12 cycles. TCRdb ran MiXCR on the 5' RACE reads and lists one entry per CDR3 protein. This table has 1,500,000 or so distinct CDR3 sequences, 59% appearing once. The sequencing sample was made of blood. These receptors came from a man between 18 and 35 years old in good health.

The genes are TRBV29-1 and TRBJ2-5; 10 nucleotides line up with TRBD1. This CDR3 has 15 amino acids. The junction had 5 bases not matched to a gene; V was cut back by 0 bases and J by 4 bases. Germline values: CDR1 SQVTM, CDR2 ANQGSEA. The DNA of the CDR3 is TGCAGCGTTGAAGATCGGGACAGGGGAGGAGAGACCCAGTACTTC. It specifies CSVEDRDRGGETQYF.

V and J are TRBV12-3 or TRBV12-4 and TRBJ2-7; D not certain. This CDR3 comprises 14 residues. Trimming shortened V by 1 base and J by 12 bases, and 19 bases separated the two germline ends. In DNA, the CDR3 is TGTGCCAGCAGTTTAGGGTCAGTTGGGCAGACCCGGTACTTC. Protein sequence: CASSLGSVGQTRYF.

CDR3 sequence: CASSYSVGEAFF. The CDR3 DNA follows: TGTGCCAGCAGTTACTCGGTCGGTGAAGCTTTCTTT. The chain is built from TRBV6-6 and TRBJ1-1, with no clear D. V was clipped by 0 bases and J by 7 bases, with 6 bases between them. CDR3 length equals 12 residues. Germline V gene sequence: CDR1 MNHNY, CDR2 SVGAGI (reference sequence).